This entry concerns a single TCR beta chain. Its specificity is unknown. The sample belongs to a study of T cell responses to AZD1222 COVID-19 vaccine. Study-level findings and limits: Spike-specific TCRs gained breadth and depth after people received two AZD1222 doses. Regions 160-218 and 743-854 dominated among vaccine-associated CD4 TCRs spanning spike.

Measured with immunoSEQ multiplex PCR; TCRdb has only the in-frame clones, and not every one. The table lists 100,000 to 150,000 clones, approximately 91% of them singletons. Looked up from germline, CDR1 is MNHNS and CDR2 is SASEGT. This CDR3 spans 14 amino acids. V was trimmed by 3 bases and J by 1 base, leaving 6 bases between them. This TCR came from an adult who received the AZD1222 COVID-19 vaccine. This chain links TRBV6-1 with TRBJ1-4; the D is unclear. The starting material was peripheral blood, obtained 28 days after the second AZD1222 dose. The CDR3 reads CASSEGLTNEKLFF. In DNA form, the CDR3 reads TGTGCCAGCAGTGAGGGGTTAACTAATGAAAAACTGTTTTTT.